This entry lists 10 T cell receptor beta chains sequenced from one sample in a study of shared clonotypes between healthy human individuals. TCRdb's copy holds only in-frame clones and misses some; the assay was immunoSEQ multiplex PCR. Altogether some 380,000 clones are present, around 96% being singletons, with the ten largest covering approximately 0.3%. The sequenced sample consisted of memory CD8+ T cells sorted from blood. Subset specified: CD45RO+ cells pooled with CCR7-negative TemRA cells. The source of these receptors is a man aged 25 to 45 in good health.

J is TRBJ2-3 and V is TRBV6-6; 9 nucleotides match TRBD1. Germline CDR1 reads MNHNY; CDR2 reads SVGAGI (reference sequence). The V gene end was trimmed by 2 bases and the J gene end by 6 bases; junction bases not matched to a gene: 9. The CDR3 extends over 16 amino acids. CDR3 amino acids: CASSYGHRGQGDTQYF. CDR3 sequence (DNA): TGTGCCAGCAGTTACGGGCACAGGGGGCAAGGGGATACGCAGTATTTT.

V and J are TRBV5-1 and TRBJ2-7, with D maybe TRBD2 (5 bases). CDR3 length: 9 residues. Germline V gene lookup returns CDR1 SGHRS and CDR2 YFSETQ. Trimming pared 4 bases from V and 11 bases from J, leaving 7 bases between. CDR3 DNA: TGCGCCAGCAGCGAGGGTGAGTACTTC. The encoded protein is CASSEGEYF.

The genes are TRBV7-9 and TRBJ1-6; 9 nucleotides match TRBD1. Trimming removed 5 bases from V and 7 bases from J; junction bases left unmatched: 9. Per germline, CDR1 SEHNR and CDR2 FQNEAQ (reference sequence). The CDR3 covers 16 residues. CDR3 residues: CASSTITGTGNSPLHF. The CDR3 nucleotides are TGTGCCAGCAGCACGATAACCGGGACAGGGAATTCACCCCTCCACTTT.

The chain carries TRBV5-4 and TRBJ2-1; TRBD2 is a possible D gene (5 bases). This CDR3 has 14 amino acids. The germline V gene has CDR1 SGHNT and CDR2 YYREEE (reference sequence). V lost 4 bases and J 6 bases, leaving 14 bases between the germline ends. The CDR3 spells CASSGADRRNEQFF. In nucleotides, the CDR3 is TGTGCCAGCAGCGGAGCGGACCGACGCAATGAGCAGTTCTTC.

This clone is a singleton in its sample. The CDR3 protein is CASRPGNRDGGWGYTF. In nucleotides, the CDR3 is TGTGCCAGCAGGCCCGGCAACAGGGATGGGGGTTGGGGCTACACCTTC. The rearrangement joins TRBV28 to TRBJ1-2; possible D gene TRBD1, 6 bases. The length of the CDR3 is 16 residues. Germline CDR1 is MDHEN and CDR2 is SYDVKM. Trimming took off 6 bases at V and 8 bases at J, with 25 bases between the two ends.

The rearrangement uses TRBV2 and TRBJ2-3, with unresolved D. Germline CDR1 is SNHLY and CDR2 is FYNNEI. V was pared by 4 bases and J by 1 base, with 15 bases between. This CDR3 is built from 16 residues. CDR3 bases: TGTGCCAGCAGTGCTCAGGAATGGTCGGGCACAGATACGCAGTATTTT. Translating it yields CASSAQEWSGTDTQYF. The whole variable domain, remainder taken from reference TRBV2 and TRBJ2-3, is EPEVTQTPSHQVTQMGQEVILRCVPISNHLYFYWYRQILGQKVEFLVSFYNNEISEKSEIFDDQFSVERPDGSNFTLKIRSTKLEDSAMYFCASSAQEWSGTDTQYFGPGTRLTVL.

The gene calls are TRBV5-6 and TRBJ2-5, with TRBD2 identical over 8 bases. This CDR3 comprises 16 residues. CDR1 is SGHDT, CDR2 YYEEEE, per germline. Germline trimming cut 2 bases from V and 5 bases from J; bases unmatched to any gene: 11. The CDR3 here is CASSLPAPGGVETQYF. In nucleotides, the CDR3 is TGTGCCAGCAGCTTACCGGCGCCGGGGGGGGTGGAGACCCAGTACTTC.

This clone was observed once. V gene TRBV28 combines with J gene TRBJ1-3, with TRBD1 matching over 8 bases. CDR3 length: 16 residues. After removal of 3 bases from V and 4 bases from J, the junction contained 8 bases not matched to a gene. Germline values: CDR1 MDHEN, CDR2 SYDVKM. Here the CDR3 reads CASSFEARGLGNTIYF. The CDR3 nucleotides are TGTGCCAGCAGTTTTGAGGCCAGGGGGCTCGGAAACACCATATATTTT.

This clone was observed once. The V call is TRBV7-9, the J call TRBJ2-7; unclear D gene. The CDR3 length is 14 residues. Trimming pared 9 bases from V and 1 base from J, leaving 16 bases between. Looked up from germline, CDR1 is SEHNR and CDR2 is FQNEAQ (reference sequence). The CDR3 loop reads CASRDGRKSYEQYF. CDR3 nucleotides: TGTGCCAGTCGAGACGGACGGAAATCCTACGAGCAGTACTTC.

The chain combines TRBV28 with TRBJ2-5, with D perhaps matching TRBD1 or TRBD2 (5 bases each). Between the trimmed V and J ends, which lost 7 bases and 4 bases, there was a span of 10 bases. This CDR3 has 12 residues. Per the germline V gene, CDR1 is MDHEN and CDR2 is SYDVKM. CDR3 loop: CASTLGGETQYF. The CDR3 DNA is TGTGCCAGCACCCTTGGGGGAGAGACCCAGTACTTC.